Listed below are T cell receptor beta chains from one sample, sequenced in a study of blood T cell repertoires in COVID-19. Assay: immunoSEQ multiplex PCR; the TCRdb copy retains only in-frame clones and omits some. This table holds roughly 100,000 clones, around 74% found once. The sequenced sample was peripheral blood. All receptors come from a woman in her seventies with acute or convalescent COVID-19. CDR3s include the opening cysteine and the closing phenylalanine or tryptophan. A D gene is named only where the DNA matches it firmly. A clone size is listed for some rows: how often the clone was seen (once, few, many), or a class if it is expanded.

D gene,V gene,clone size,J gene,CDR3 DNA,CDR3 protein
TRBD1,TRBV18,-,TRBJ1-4,TGTGCCAGCTCACCACCGGAGGAGGGACAGGGGGACAAACTGTTTTTT,CASSPPEEGQGDKLFF
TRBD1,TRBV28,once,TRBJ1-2,TGTGCCAGCAGTCCCTTCCAGGGACAGGGCTACCTAGGCTACACCTTC,CASSPFQGQGYLGYTF
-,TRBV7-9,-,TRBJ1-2,TGTGCCAGCAGCTTCCCACAGGGTGGCTACACCTTC,CASSFPQGGYTF
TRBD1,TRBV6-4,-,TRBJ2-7,TGTGCCAGCGCCCGGGACAGCTCCTACGAGCAGTACTTC,CASARDSSYEQYF
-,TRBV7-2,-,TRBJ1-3,TGTGCCAGCAGCTTAGCGTCACACTCTGGAAACACCATATATTTT,CASSLASHSGNTIYF
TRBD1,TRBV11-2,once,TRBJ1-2,TGTGCCAGCAGCTTAGACAGGACAGGGGGTATCGGCTACACCTTC,CASSLDRTGGIGYTF
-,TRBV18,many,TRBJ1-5,TGTGCCAGCTCCCCAGACACAGCCTATAGCAATCAGCCCCAGCATTTT,CASSPDTAYSNQPQHF
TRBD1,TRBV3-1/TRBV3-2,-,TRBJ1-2,TGTGCCAGCAGCCAAGATAGGGGGCACGGCTACACCTTC,CASSQDRGHGYTF
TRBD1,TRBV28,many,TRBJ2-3,TGTGCCAGCAGTTCGACAGGGAGTGGAGCAGATACGCAGTATTTT,CASSSTGSGADTQYF
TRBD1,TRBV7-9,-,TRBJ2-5,TGTGCCAGCAGCGGGGGACAGGGGGCGCGGGAGACCCAGTACTTC,CASSGGQGARETQYF
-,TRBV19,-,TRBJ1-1,TGTGCCACCGGACAGTACATGAACACTGAAGCTTTCTTT,CATGQYMNTEAFF
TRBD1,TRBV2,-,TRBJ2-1,TGTGCCAGCAGCCCGGAACAGGGGGCCTATGAGCAGTTCTTC,CASSPEQGAYEQFF
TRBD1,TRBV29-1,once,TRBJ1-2,TGCAGCGTTGGGGACAGGGGCTCTAACTATGGCTACACCTTC,CSVGDRGSNYGYTF
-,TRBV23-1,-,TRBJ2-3,TGCGCCAGCAGTCATCTCACTAGGGCGTTTAGCACAGATACGCAGTATTTT,CASSHLTRAFSTDTQYF
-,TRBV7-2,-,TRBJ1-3,TGTGCCAGCAGCCAAAGAGTCCCTGGAAACACCATATATTTT,CASSQRVPGNTIYF
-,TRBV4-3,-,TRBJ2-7,TGCGCCAGCAGCCAAGACAGGGACTCCTACGAGCAGTACTTC,CASSQDRDSYEQYF
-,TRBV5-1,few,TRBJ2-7,TGCGCCAGCAGCTTGGTGGGACTGGGCGAGCAGTACTTC,CASSLVGLGEQYF
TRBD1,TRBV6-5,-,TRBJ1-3,TGTGCCAGCAGTTATGGGACAGGGGCTGGAAACACCATATATTTT,CASSYGTGAGNTIYF
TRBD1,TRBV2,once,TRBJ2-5,TGTGCCAGCAGTGATTCAGGGGGTCGAGAGACCCAGTACTTC,CASSDSGGRETQYF
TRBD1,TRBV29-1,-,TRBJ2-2,TGCAGCGCCCTGACAGGGGGCACCGGGGAGCTGTTTTTT,CSALTGGTGELFF
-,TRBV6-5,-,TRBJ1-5,TGTGCCAGCAGGGAGAATAGCAATCAGCCCCAGCATTTT,CASRENSNQPQHF
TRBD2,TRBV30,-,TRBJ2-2,TGTGCCTGGAGTTTATGGGGGGGGAACACCGGGGAGCTGTTTTTT,CAWSLWGGNTGELFF
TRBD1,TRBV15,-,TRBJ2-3,TGTGCCACCAGCAGAAAGACAGGGAGCACAGATACGCAGTATTTT,CATSRKTGSTDTQYF
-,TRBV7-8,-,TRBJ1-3,TGTGCCAGCAGCTTGTTCAGGGGAAACACCATATATTTT,CASSLFRGNTIYF
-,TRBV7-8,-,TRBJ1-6,TGTGCCAGCAGCCCCGAGTCGAATTCGGCCCTCCACTTT,CASSPESNSALHF
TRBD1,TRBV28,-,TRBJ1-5,TGTGCCAGCAGTTCCTGGACAGGGGGAAGCAATCAGCCCCAGCATTTT,CASSSWTGGSNQPQHF
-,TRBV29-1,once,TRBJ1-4,TGCAGCGTTCGAGAGGGGGAAGAAACAACTAATGAAAAACTGTTTTTT,CSVREGEETTNEKLFF
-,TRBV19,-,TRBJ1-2,TGTGCCAGTAGTGAACTTTCCGGGACATCGAACTATGGCTACACCTTC,CASSELSGTSNYGYTF
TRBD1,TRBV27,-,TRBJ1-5,TGTGCCAGCAGTCCGGGCTATGTTACCAGAGGGGGCCAGCCCCAGCATTTT,CASSPGYVTRGGQPQHF
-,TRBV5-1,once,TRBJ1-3,TGCGCCAGCAGCTCCCGGACTGACGGACGGATCTCTGGAAACACCATATATTTT,CASSSRTDGRISGNTIYF
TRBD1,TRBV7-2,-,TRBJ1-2,TGTGCCAGCAGCTCCCGACAGGGGCCCTATGGCTACACCTTC,CASSSRQGPYGYTF
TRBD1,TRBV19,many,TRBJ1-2,TGTGCTTCAGTTCAAGGGACAGGCTATGGCTACACCTTC,CASVQGTGYGYTF
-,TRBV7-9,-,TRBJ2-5,TGTGCCAGCAGCTTAGTGCGGGGCCAAGAGACCCAGTACTTC,CASSLVRGQETQYF
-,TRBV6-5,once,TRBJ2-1,TGTGCCAGCTACCCCGGGAAATACAATGAGCAGTTCTTC,CASYPGKYNEQFF
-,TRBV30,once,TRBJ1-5,TGTGCCTGGAGTGTAAAGTGGGGGGACTATAGCAATCAGCCCCAGCATTTT,CAWSVKWGDYSNQPQHF
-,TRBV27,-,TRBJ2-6,TGTGCCAGCAGCACTGGGGCCAACGTCCTGACTTTC,CASSTGANVLTF
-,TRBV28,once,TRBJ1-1,TGTGCCAGCAACGGTTTCGGCGGTCTAACTGAAGCTTTCTTT,CASNGFGGLTEAFF